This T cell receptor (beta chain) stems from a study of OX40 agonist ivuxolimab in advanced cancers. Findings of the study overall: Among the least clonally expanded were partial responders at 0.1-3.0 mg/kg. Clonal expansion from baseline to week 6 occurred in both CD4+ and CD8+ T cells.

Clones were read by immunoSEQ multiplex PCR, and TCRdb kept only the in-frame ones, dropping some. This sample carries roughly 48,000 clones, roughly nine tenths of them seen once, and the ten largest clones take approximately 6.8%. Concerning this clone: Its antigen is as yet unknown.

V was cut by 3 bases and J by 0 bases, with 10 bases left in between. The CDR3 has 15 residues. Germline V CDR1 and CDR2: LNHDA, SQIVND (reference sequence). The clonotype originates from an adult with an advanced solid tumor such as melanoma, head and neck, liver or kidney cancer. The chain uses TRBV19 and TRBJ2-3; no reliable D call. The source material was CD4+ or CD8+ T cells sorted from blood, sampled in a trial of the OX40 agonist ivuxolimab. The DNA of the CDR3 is TGTGCCAGTAGTATCAGCAAGGCTAGCACAGATACGCAGTATTTT. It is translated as CASSISKASTDTQYF.